The next 28 T cell receptor beta chains were all read from a single sample in a study of T cell repertoires in cytomegalovirus infection (dated by TCRdb to between 2018 and 2021). Sequencing took place on an Illumina HiSeq 1500. TCRdb reprocessing: public reads trimmed at Q25 with fastp, clones called with MiXCR, in-frame beta chains kept. Every distinct CDR3 protein forms one entry, paired with its most common genes and DNA. The sample data list a few hundred thousand distinct CDR3 sequences, and over 7.5% of these were observed just once. The leading ten clones occupy about 4.5% of the sample. The specimen sequenced was PBMCs. These receptors were collected from a human donor in good health (CMV status not recorded). Some clones in this sample may be carry-over from other donors' samples.

This clonotype appeared a few times. The rearrangement links TRBV14 to TRBJ1-5; D is ambiguous. V gave up 1 base and J gave up 3 bases, with 4 bases separating them. This CDR3 has 13 residues. Germline V gene data show CDR1 as SGHDN and CDR2 as FVKESK. The CDR3 DNA is TGTGCCAGCAGCCAAGCCATCAATCAGCCCCAGCATTTT. Translating gives CASSQAINQPQHF.

The chain is built from TRBV7-9 and TRBJ2-1; tentatively, D is TRBD2 (5 bases). Germline V gene sequence: CDR1 SEHNR, CDR2 FQNEAQ (reference sequence). Trimming pared 7 bases from V and 3 bases from J, leaving 7 bases between. The CDR3 extends over 12 amino acids. The CDR3 DNA is TGTGCCAGCAAAGCGGACTACAATGAGCAGTTCTTC. As protein: CASKADYNEQFF. The complete variable domain, with remaining parts taken from reference TRBV7-9 and TRBJ2-1, reads DTGVSQNPRHKITKRGQNVTFRCDPISEHNRLYWYRQTLGQGPEFLTYFQNEAQLEKSRLLSDRFSAERPKGSFSTLEIQRTEQGDSAMYLCASKADYNEQFFGPGTRLTVL.

This clonotype was picked up many times. At one boundary the junction diverges from the germline segment, which might be a read error. The genes are TRBV7-9 and TRBJ2-1; D is unresolved. The CDR3 sequence is 12 residues long. CDR1 SEHNR and CDR2 FQNEAQ come from the germline V gene (reference sequence). The CDR3 DNA sequence: TGTGCCAGCAGCGGGCAGCAAACCTCCGTAGGGTTC. It encodes CASSGQQTSVGF.

This clonotype turned up a few times. V is TRBV7-9 and J is TRBJ1-3; 8 bases fit TRBD1. The CDR3 has 16 amino acids. The germline V gene has CDR1 SEHNR and CDR2 FQNEAQ (reference sequence). V shed 4 bases and J 0 bases; nucleotides not matched to a gene: 5. The CDR3: CASSSGQGLSGNTIYF. CDR3 DNA sequence: TGTGCCAGCAGCTCAGGACAGGGCCTCTCTGGAAACACCATATATTTT.

This rearrangement joins TRBV7-6 to TRBJ2-5, with a weak D call TRBD1 (6 bases). The CDR3 is 15 residues long. V was pared by 2 bases and J by 2 bases, with 12 bases between. Germline assignment: CDR1 SGHVS and CDR2 FNYEAQ. The DNA of the CDR3 is TGTGCCAGCAGCTTATACAGGGATCGTCAAGAGACCCAGTACTTC. Encoded protein: CASSLYRDRQETQYF.

A remark on this clonotype: A much larger clone lies a single base off, so this may be a read error. The chain uses TRBV7-8 and TRBJ1-4; tentative D call: TRBD1 (5 bases). The CDR3 runs to 12 residues. V was shortened by 3 bases and J by 8 bases, with 7 bases between the two germline ends. Germline CDR1 is SGHVS and CDR2 is FQNEAQ. The CDR3: CASSFAGEKLFF. In nucleotides, the CDR3 is TGTGCCAGCAGCTTTGCAGGGGAAAAACTGTTTTTT.

In its sample, this clonotype was seen many times. The chain links TRBV7-2 to TRBJ1-2; D unclear. The CDR3 sequence is 15 residues long. Per the germline V gene, CDR1 is SGHTA and CDR2 is FQGNSA. The V gene lost 3 bases and the J gene lost 1 base, with 12 bases spanning the gap. CDR3 DNA: TGTGCCAGCAGCTTGCCCGGTCAGGATAACTATGGCTACACCTTC. Encoded protein: CASSLPGQDNYGYTF.

This clonotype was picked up a small number of times. V usage is TRBV20-1 and J usage is TRBJ1-5; TRBD1 is a possible D gene (6 bases). CDR3 length: 15 residues. Germline lookup yields CDR1 DFQATT and CDR2 SNEGSKA (reference sequence). Trimming took off 0 bases at V and 4 bases at J, with 13 bases between the two ends. The CDR3 protein is CSARDLWDTNQPQHF. CDR3 sequence (DNA): TGCAGTGCTAGAGATCTGTGGGACACTAATCAGCCCCAGCATTTT.

The gene calls are TRBV12-3 or TRBV12-4 and TRBJ2-3; no clear D gene. The V end was cut by 5 bases, the J end by 5 bases, with 20 bases between. This CDR3 is built from 16 residues. The DNA for the CDR3 is TGTGCCAGCAGTCCTAATAGCCTCAATGGGTTAGATACGCAGTATTTT. Protein sequence: CASSPNSLNGLDTQYF.

This clonotype occurred many times. The chain joins TRBV30 to TRBJ2-1, with D possibly called TRBD1 or TRBD2 (5 bases each). The CDR3 length is 17 residues. V was pared by 2 bases and J by 6 bases, with 23 bases between. Germline values: CDR1 GTSNPN, CDR2 SVGIG (reference sequence). CDR3 loop: CAWSRGPRVLRSNEQFF. CDR3 nucleotide sequence: TGTGCCTGGAGTAGGGGCCCGAGGGTCCTGCGATCCAATGAGCAGTTCTTC. The complete variable domain, with remaining parts taken from reference TRBV30 and TRBJ2-1, reads SQTIHQWPATLVQPVGSPLSLECTVEGTSNPNLYWYRQAAGRGLQLLFYSVGIGQISSEVPQNLSASRPQDRQFILSSKKLLLSDSGFYLCAWSRGPRVLRSNEQFFGPGTRLTVL.

V is TRBV5-5 and J is TRBJ2-5, with D tentatively TRBD1 or TRBD2 (5 bases each). The V gene lost 4 bases and the J gene lost 1 base, with 11 bases spanning the gap. Germline loops: CDR1 SGHKS, CDR2 YYEKEE (reference sequence). This CDR3 spans 14 amino acids. CDR3 sequence: CASSRQRGQETQYF. The DNA for the CDR3 is TGTGCCAGCAGCCGCCAGAGGGGCCAAGAGACCCAGTACTTC.

This sequence joins TRBV20-1 and TRBJ2-1; possibly TRBD1 or TRBD2 for D (5 bases each). Germline-derived CDR1 and CDR2 are DFQATT and SNEGSKA (reference sequence). The V gene lost 3 bases and the J gene lost 0 bases, with 15 bases spanning the gap. This CDR3 spans 16 amino acids. The CDR3 spells CSASTRGTGSYNEQFF. The CDR3 DNA sequence: TGCAGTGCTAGTACCCGGGGAACAGGCTCCTACAATGAGCAGTTCTTC.

This chain links TRBV4-3 with TRBJ1-2; 9 nucleotides line up with TRBD1. Germline loops: CDR1 LGHNA, CDR2 YSLEER. This CDR3 region has 15 residues. V shed 1 base and J 7 bases; nucleotides not matched to a gene: 7. DNA for the CDR3: TGCGCCAGCAGCCAAGGGGCACAGGGGGCGGGTGGCTACACCTTC. Translating gives CASSQGAQGAGGYTF.

The V call is TRBV12-5, the J call TRBJ2-2; TRBD2 aligns across 13 bases. Trimming took 5 bases from V and 6 from J; bases not matched to a gene: 6. The CDR3 sequence is 16 residues long. Germline V lookup: CDR1 LGHNT, CDR2 FRNRAP. CDR3 sequence (DNA): TGTGCTAGTGGTCTTACTAGCGGGAGGGTACCCGGGGAGCTGTTTTTT. Translation: CASGLTSGRVPGELFF.

This clonotype came up a few times. The V gene is TRBV10-3, the J gene TRBJ2-1, with 9 bases matching TRBD1. This CDR3 has 16 amino acids. With 4 bases clipped from V and 3 bases from J, the junction kept 7 bases outside the gene matches. Germline V gene sequence: CDR1 ENHRY, CDR2 SYGVKD. In nucleotides, the CDR3 is TGTGCCATCAGTGTAGGGGGACAGGGACTCTACAATGAGCAGTTCTTC. Protein product: CAISVGGQGLYNEQFF.

There are a few counts of this clonotype. This chain links TRBV27 with TRBJ2-3; perhaps TRBD2 as D (5 bases). This CDR3 is built from 14 residues. The V end was cut by 8 bases, the J end by 3 bases, with 15 bases between. Germline assignment: CDR1 MNHEY and CDR2 SMNVEV (reference sequence). The CDR3 spells CASAPWTGTDTQYF. The CDR3 region has the DNA TGTGCCAGCGCCCCCTGGACGGGAACAGATACGCAGTATTTT.

This clonotype was detected only once. The V call is TRBV7-8, the J call TRBJ1-5; no firm D call. CDR1 and CDR2 (germline): SGHVS, FQNEAQ. CDR3 size: 13 residues. Trimming removed 5 bases at V and 6 bases at J, with 11 bases between. The CDR3 region has the DNA TGTGCCAGCAGCCCGCGGACGGGTCAGCCCCAGCATTTT. Its protein product is CASSPRTGQPQHF.

This clonotype was counted between two and nine times. The chain carries TRBV6-2 or TRBV6-3 and TRBJ1-2, with 7 bases that match TRBD1. CDR1 is MNHEY, CDR2 SVGEGT, per germline. The CDR3 sequence is 14 residues long. J gave up 2 bases and V 6 bases, and 6 bases lay outside the gene matches. The DNA of the CDR3 is TGTGCCAGCAGCCCCGACAGGGAAAACTATGGCTACACCTTC. This codes for CASSPDRENYGYTF.

In its sample, this clonotype was seen many times. The genes are TRBV12-3 or TRBV12-4 and TRBJ2-3, with 9 positions matching TRBD2. V was pared by 5 bases and J by 2 bases, with 5 bases of the junction left unmatched. The CDR3 consists of 15 residues. CDR3 coding DNA: TGTGCCAGCAGTCGCCGGACTAGCGCCACAGATACGCAGTATTTT. Its protein is CASSRRTSATDTQYF.

This chain uses TRBV9 with TRBJ2-7, with 9 bases that match TRBD1. The J segment lost 0 bases and the V segment lost 0 bases, leaving 4 bases of the junction unmatched. Germline CDR1 reads SGDLS; CDR2 reads YYNGEE. CDR3 length: 16 residues. The CDR3 sequence: CASSVEGQGNSYEQYF. The CDR3 coding sequence is TGTGCCAGCAGCGTAGAAGGACAGGGGAACTCCTACGAGCAGTACTTC. Supplemented by reference TRBV9 and TRBJ2-7, the full variable domain reads DSGVTQTPKHLITATGQRVTLRCSPRSGDLSVYWYQQSLDQGLQFLIQYYNGEERAKGNILERFSAQQFPDLHSELNLSSLELGDSALYFCASSVEGQGNSYEQYFGPGTRLTVT.

The chain employs TRBV5-6 and TRBJ2-7; the D gene is possibly TRBD2 (7 bases). The CDR3 has 15 amino acids. Germline assignment: CDR1 SGHDT and CDR2 YYEEEE. Trimming removed 5 bases from V and 4 bases from J, with 19 bases in between. The CDR3, as DNA: TGTGCCAGCAGAAGAAGGGGGGGTAGCGAGTACGAGCAGTACTTC. Its protein product is CASRRRGGSEYEQYF. The full variable domain, its missing parts supplied by reference TRBV5-6 and TRBJ2-7, is DAGVTQSPTHLIKTRGQQVTLRCSPKSGHDTVSWYQQALGQGPQFIFQYYEEEERQRGNFPDRFSGHQFPNYSSELNVNALLLGDSALYLCASRRRGGSEYEQYFGPGTRLTVT.

This sequence joins TRBV29-1 and TRBJ1-2, with a weak D call TRBD1 (6 bases). V was shortened by 3 bases and J by 4 bases, with 9 bases between the two germline ends. The CDR3 has 12 amino acids. Germline CDR1 and CDR2: SQVTM and ANQGSEA. CDR3 sequence reads: CSVEGRGYGYTF. DNA for the CDR3: TGCAGCGTTGAGGGCAGGGGCTATGGCTACACCTTC.

This clonotype was seen ten or more times. The rearrangement uses TRBV19 and TRBJ1-1, with 10 nucleotides matching TRBD1. The CDR3 runs to 13 residues. The V segment lost 6 bases and the J segment 8 bases; nucleotides outside the gene matches: 6. Germline values: CDR1 LNHDA, CDR2 SQIVND (reference sequence). For the CDR3, the DNA is TGTGCCAGTAGCCACGACAGGGGGCGAGAAGCTTTCTTT. Residues: CASSHDRGREAFF.

This clonotype appeared many times. The chain joins TRBV28 to TRBJ2-2, with D maybe TRBD1 (5 bases). The CDR3 has 15 amino acids. From germline, CDR1 is MDHEN and CDR2 SYDVKM. Deletions cut 5 bases from V and 4 bases from J, with 14 bases between. The CDR3 sequence: CASSGAGGFTGELFF. The CDR3 DNA reads as TGTGCCAGCAGTGGGGCCGGTGGATTCACCGGGGAGCTGTTTTTT.

The sample holds many counts of this clonotype. V usage is TRBV6-2 or TRBV6-3 and J usage is TRBJ2-3; either TRBD1 or TRBD2 may supply D (5 bases each). V shed 7 bases and J shed 1 base, with 18 bases lying between them. CDR1 and CDR2 (germline): MNHEY, SVGEGT. The CDR3 is 16 residues long. Here the CDR3 reads CASTRRGAPGTDTQYF. Written as DNA, the CDR3 is TGTGCCAGCACCCGCCGAGGGGCGCCGGGCACAGATACGCAGTATTTT.

The V call is TRBV7-2, the J call TRBJ2-1; D is perhaps TRBD1 (5 bases). Trimming cost V 1 base and J 12 bases, with 10 bases left between them. Germline CDR1 SGHTA, CDR2 FQGNSA. CDR3 size: 12 residues. The CDR3 reads CASSLGQGGQFF. CDR3 DNA sequence: TGTGCCAGCAGCTTAGGGCAGGGTGGGCAGTTCTTC.

The chain couples TRBV20-1 to TRBJ2-7; D gene unclear. CDR1 and CDR2 from the germline V gene are DFQATT and SNEGSKA (reference sequence). V shed 3 bases and J shed 3 bases, with 9 bases lying between them. The CDR3 covers 12 residues. CDR3 residues: CSASEANYEQYF. CDR3 in DNA: TGCAGTGCTAGCGAAGCGAACTACGAGCAGTACTTC.

This chain links TRBV2 with TRBJ2-5; 9 bases are a match to TRBD1. CDR1 is SNHLY and CDR2 is FYNNEI in the germline V gene. Unmatched junction bases numbered 0, after V lost 8 bases and J lost 2 bases. This CDR3 region has 12 residues. The chain's CDR3 is CASDRGQETQYF. For the CDR3, the DNA is TGTGCCAGCGACAGGGGGCAAGAGACCCAGTACTTC.